These 32 T cell receptor beta chains share one sample of origin, sequenced in a study of blood T cell repertoires in COVID-19. This table comes from immunoSEQ multiplex PCR, and its TCRdb copy is limited to in-frame clones, with some not included. The sample includes over 85,000 clones, approximately 68% of them seen just once. The sample was peripheral blood. These receptors all stem from a woman aged 60 to 75 with acute or convalescent COVID-19.

The chain recombines TRBV6-5 with TRBJ1-4; no definite D call. CDR1 MNHEY and CDR2 SVGAGI come from the germline V gene. The length of the CDR3 is 12 residues. V was cut by 6 bases and J by 7 bases, with 9 bases left in between. The CDR3 region is CASRTVGEKLFF. The CDR3 DNA sequence: TGTGCCAGCAGAACAGTAGGTGAAAAACTGTTTTTT.

This chain connects TRBV7-2 to TRBJ1-3; tentatively, D is TRBD1 (5 bases). This CDR3 comprises 11 residues. V shed 3 bases and J shed 12 bases, with 9 bases lying between them. Germline CDR1 and CDR2: SGHTA and FQGNSA. CDR3 sequence: CASSFRADIYF. The DNA of the CDR3 is TGTGCCAGCAGCTTCAGGGCCGACATATATTTT.

The V gene is TRBV7-7, the J gene TRBJ2-7, with TRBD1 matching 7 bases. The V and J ends lost 3 bases and 2 bases, in that order; junction bases with no gene match: 1. CDR1 and CDR2 (germline): SSHAT, FNYEAQ (reference sequence). This CDR3 comprises 13 residues. The CDR3 sequence is CASSFGQAYEQYF. The CDR3 nucleotides are TGTGCCAGCAGCTTTGGACAGGCCTACGAGCAGTACTTC.

This clone was found once. The chain is built from TRBV19 and TRBJ1-5; 8 nucleotides line up with TRBD1. The V gene's germline CDR1 is LNHDA and CDR2 SQIVND (reference sequence). This CDR3 has 17 residues. V was pared by 3 bases and J by 0 bases, with 7 bases of the junction left unmatched. The CDR3 here is CASSIGTGGYSNQPQHF. CDR3 nucleotide sequence: TGTGCCAGTAGTATCGGGACAGGAGGTTATAGCAATCAGCCCCAGCATTTT. Variable domain in full (rest from reference TRBV19 and TRBJ1-5): DGGITQSPKYLFRKEGQNVTLSCEQNLNHDAMYWYRQDPGQGLRLIYYSQIVNDFQKGDIAEGYSVSREKKESFPLTVTSAQKNPTAFYLCASSIGTGGYSNQPQHFGDGTRLSIL.

V and J are TRBV6-5 and TRBJ1-1; TRBD1 agrees at 12 bases. Germline V gene lookup returns CDR1 MNHEY and CDR2 SVGAGI. The CDR3 contains 14 residues. The ends lost 7 bases at V and 11 bases at J; junction bases unmatched: 11. CDR3 loop: CASNPSRDRGLAFF. DNA for the CDR3: TGTGCCAGCAACCCAAGCCGGGACAGGGGGCTGGCTTTCTTT.

This clone was detected ten times or more. The V call is TRBV19, the J call TRBJ1-6; the match to TRBD1 covers 8 bases. The junction had 4 bases not matched to a gene; V was cut back by 8 bases and J by 7 bases. The CDR3 contains 13 residues. Germline CDR1 is LNHDA and CDR2 is SQIVND (reference sequence). The CDR3 DNA sequence: TGTGCCAGTCAGACAGGGGCGAATTCACCCCTCCACTTT. Residues: CASQTGANSPLHF.

This clone has just a few counts. The J gene is TRBJ1-4, the V gene TRBV9, with TRBD1 as a possible D gene (6 bases). Germline V gene data show CDR1 as SGDLS and CDR2 as YYNGEE. CDR3 size: 17 residues. V was shortened by 0 bases and J by 2 bases, with 14 bases between the two germline ends. CDR3 sequence (DNA): TGTGCCAGCAGCGTAGACGGGGGGCATAGGACTAATGAAAAACTGTTTTTT. As protein: CASSVDGGHRTNEKLFF.

J is TRBJ1-2 and V is TRBV5-6, with 7 bases fitting TRBD1. V was clipped by 1 base and J by 7 bases; unmatched bases: 4. Germline-derived CDR1 and CDR2 are SGHDT and YYEEEE. This CDR3 comprises 13 residues. The chain's CDR3 is CASSLPGGAGYTF. The CDR3 nucleotides read TGTGCCAGCAGCTTGCCAGGGGGAGCTGGCTACACCTTC.

The chain recombines TRBV7-9 with TRBJ1-2; 8 bases agree with TRBD1. V shed 5 bases and J 11 bases; nucleotides not matched to a gene: 10. The CDR3 has 13 residues. Germline CDR1 and CDR2: SEHNR and FQNEAQ (reference sequence). The CDR3 loop reads CASSPNGQGLYTF. In DNA form, the CDR3 reads TGTGCCAGCAGCCCTAACGGACAGGGACTTTACACCTTC.

Many counts were recorded for this clone. The chain joins TRBV9 to TRBJ1-3; D perhaps matches TRBD1 (5 bases). CDR3 length equals 17 residues. The V end was cut by 0 bases, the J end by 1 base, with 14 bases between. From germline, CDR1 is SGDLS and CDR2 YYNGEE. Here the CDR3 DNA reads TGTGCCAGCAGCGTAGCGGAAGGGGCGAGATCTGGAAACACCATATATTTT. As protein: CASSVAEGARSGNTIYF.

This clone turned up a few times. The chain combines TRBV10-3 with TRBJ1-6; no clear D. CDR1 and CDR2 (germline): ENHRY, SYGVKD. Trimming stripped 0 bases from V and 7 bases from J, with 7 bases between. This CDR3 has 14 residues. The CDR3 nucleotides are TGTGCCATCAGTGAGTCTCACAGAAATTCACCCCTCCACTTT. As protein: CAISESHRNSPLHF.

V and J are TRBV4-2 and TRBJ2-4, with 8 bases that match TRBD2. Looked up from germline, CDR1 is LGHNA and CDR2 is YNFKEQ. CDR3 size: 15 residues. The V and J ends lost 3 bases and 4 bases, in that order; junction bases with no gene match: 5. The CDR3 DNA sequence: TGTGCCAGCAGCCAGACCGGACTAGCTAAAAACATTCAGTACTTC. Amino acids: CASSQTGLAKNIQYF.

The chain recombines TRBV20-1 with TRBJ2-7; 9 positions match TRBD2. Germline loops: CDR1 DFQATT, CDR2 SNEGSKA (reference sequence). V was clipped by 3 bases and J by 4 bases; unmatched bases: 7. The CDR3 is 14 amino acids. The DNA for the CDR3 is TGCAGTGCTAGTCCAGCGGGGGGATTTTACGAGCAGTACTTC. Translating gives CSASPAGGFYEQYF.

This clone has more than one count but fewer than ten. This chain uses TRBV5-1 with TRBJ2-3; TRBD2 might be the D (7 bases). The CDR3 runs to 15 residues. V was pared by 4 bases and J by 1 base, with 13 bases between. The germline V gene has CDR1 SGHRS and CDR2 YFSETQ. The CDR3 coding sequence is TGCGCCAGCAGCCGGGGGGACACCCGCACAGATACGCAGTATTTT. The encoded protein is CASSRGDTRTDTQYF.

The genes are TRBV19 and TRBJ1-1, with a weak D call TRBD1 (5 bases). The CDR3 loop spans 13 amino acids. Germline values: CDR1 LNHDA, CDR2 SQIVND (reference sequence). The ends were cut back, 5 bases at V and 8 bases at J, with 15 bases in the middle. The CDR3 is CASSHGGDGEAFF. The CDR3 DNA reads as TGTGCCAGTAGTCACGGGGGGGATGGGGAAGCTTTCTTT.

The chain uses TRBV27 and TRBJ2-2, with 10 positions matching TRBD1. Germline V lookup: CDR1 MNHEY, CDR2 SMNVEV (reference sequence). The CDR3 has 15 residues. V gave up 5 bases and J gave up 2 bases; unmatched junction bases: 2. In DNA, the CDR3 is TGTGCCAGCAGTCCGACAGGGGGCAACACCGGGGAGCTGTTTTTT. It is translated as CASSPTGGNTGELFF.

The gene calls are TRBV5-1 and TRBJ2-5; TRBD2 is a possible D gene (6 bases). Looked up from germline, CDR1 is SGHRS and CDR2 is YFSETQ. Deletions cut 0 bases from V and 5 bases from J, with 14 bases between. CDR3 length: 15 amino acids. The CDR3 DNA reads TGCGCCAGCAGCTTGGGGACTAAAACCCCCGAGACCCAGTACTTC. Its protein is CASSLGTKTPETQYF. The full variable domain, in which reference TRBV5-1 and TRBJ2-5 provide the parts outside the CDR3, is KAGVTQTPRYLIKTRGQQVTLSCSPISGHRSVSWYQQTPGQGLQFLFEYFSETQRNKGNFPGRFSGRQFSNSRSEMNVSTLELGDSALYLCASSLGTKTPETQYFGPGTRLLVL.

This clone has more than one count but fewer than ten. The genes are TRBV7-2 and TRBJ1-5; TRBD1 might be the D (5 bases). This CDR3 is 16 amino acids long. V gave up 5 bases and J gave up 3 bases, with 17 bases separating them. From germline, CDR1 is SGHTA and CDR2 FQGNSA. CDR3 coding DNA: TGTGCCAGCAGCCCCCCAGGAGGGGCCAACAATCAGCCCCAGCATTTT. Its protein is CASSPPGGANNQPQHF.

The chain joins TRBV9 to TRBJ2-1, with D maybe TRBD1 (6 bases). The ends were cut back, 0 bases at V and 3 bases at J, with 13 bases in the middle. This CDR3 has 16 residues. Germline CDR1 SGDLS, CDR2 YYNGEE. The CDR3: CASSVGEGTFYNEQFF. CDR3 nucleotides: TGTGCCAGCAGCGTAGGAGAGGGGACATTCTACAATGAGCAGTTCTTC.

The J gene is TRBJ2-5, the V gene TRBV11-1; D is perhaps TRBD2 (6 bases). This CDR3 has 14 amino acids. Germline CDR1 is SGHAT and CDR2 is FQDESV (reference sequence). V lost 4 bases to trimming and J lost 2 bases, with 11 bases between them. The CDR3 sequence: CASSSLGGQETQYF. The DNA for the CDR3 is TGTGCCAGCAGCTCCTTGGGGGGACAAGAGACCCAGTACTTC.

The genes are TRBV2 and TRBJ1-1, with 7 bases identical to TRBD1. V shed 4 bases, J shed 4 bases, and the junction held 6 bases outside the gene matches. In germline, CDR1 is SNHLY, CDR2 FYNNEI. This CDR3 comprises 14 residues. The chain's CDR3 is CASSARDRGTEAFF. CDR3 in DNA: TGTGCCAGCAGTGCCCGGGACAGAGGCACTGAAGCTTTCTTT.

The chain combines TRBV6-5 with TRBJ2-3; the match to TRBD1 covers 7 bases. The CDR3 spans 16 residues. Per germline, CDR1 MNHEY and CDR2 SVGAGI. V was clipped by 3 bases and J by 2 bases; unmatched bases: 8. The CDR3 DNA follows: TGTGCCAGCAGTTATGGTCTGACAGGGCACACAGATACGCAGTATTTT. Protein: CASSYGLTGHTDTQYF.

This clone was counted only a few times. The chain uses TRBV29-1 and TRBJ1-2; D possibly corresponds to TRBD1 (5 bases). This CDR3 is 13 amino acids long. Trimming shortened V by 6 bases and J by 7 bases, and 18 bases separated the two germline ends. Germline V lookup: CDR1 SQVTM, CDR2 ANQGSEA. CDR3 protein: CSVPAGGEGGYTF. The DNA for the CDR3 is TGCAGCGTCCCCGCCGGGGGTGAGGGTGGCTACACCTTC.

The rearrangement links TRBV7-7 to TRBJ2-1; D remains ambiguous. V was trimmed by 0 bases and J by 6 bases, leaving 6 bases between them. Germline values: CDR1 SSHAT, CDR2 FNYEAQ (reference sequence). This CDR3 contains 13 residues. As DNA, the CDR3 is TGTGCCAGCAGCTTAGCCCCCGTCAATGAGCAGTTCTTC. The encoded protein is CASSLAPVNEQFF.

The rearrangement joins TRBV12-2 to TRBJ2-6; the listed D gene, TRBD1, was not tested against the DNA. TRBV12-2 is a pseudogene segment. The CDR3 covers 16 residues. CDR3 in DNA: TGTGCAAGTCGCGCGACCAGGGGAACTGGGGCCAACGTCCTGACTTTC. Its protein product is CASRATRGTGANVLTF.

V is TRBV11-2 and J is TRBJ2-3, with TRBD1 matching over 9 bases. CDR1 and CDR2 (germline): SGHAT, FQNNGV. The trim removed 3 bases at V and 2 bases at J, leaving 3 bases unmatched. This CDR3 spans 15 amino acids. The CDR3 region has the DNA TGTGCCAGCAGCTTGGGACAGGGAGTCACAGATACGCAGTATTTT. It specifies CASSLGQGVTDTQYF.

V and J are TRBV29-1 and TRBJ1-2; D is perhaps TRBD1 (5 bases). Trimming shortened V by 0 bases and J by 8 bases, and 19 bases separated the two germline ends. Looked up from germline, CDR1 is SQVTM and CDR2 is ANQGSEA. The CDR3 covers 15 residues. As DNA, the CDR3 is TGCAGCGTTGAAGAGATGCGTGGGGCCGCGGGGGGCTACACCTTC. The encoded protein is CSVEEMRGAAGGYTF.

This chain links TRBV4-2 with TRBJ1-5; TRBD1 matches 9 bases. The CDR3 length is 15 residues. The ends lost 0 bases at V and 7 bases at J; junction bases unmatched: 4. CDR1 is LGHNA, CDR2 YNFKEQ, per germline. The CDR3 DNA is TGTGCCAGCAGCCAAGATACAGGGGGCGGACAGCCCCAGCATTTT. This codes for CASSQDTGGGQPQHF.

The chain uses TRBV5-1 and TRBJ1-2; no firm D call. The CDR3 extends over 14 amino acids. Trimming cost V 7 bases and J 4 bases, with 17 bases left between them. The germline V gene has CDR1 SGHRS and CDR2 YFSETQ. DNA of the CDR3: TGCGCCAGCTCGCCGGATTATTCGGGCTATGGCTACACCTTC. Protein product: CASSPDYSGYGYTF. The complete variable domain, with remaining parts taken from reference TRBV5-1 and TRBJ1-2, reads KAGVTQTPRYLIKTRGQQVTLSCSPISGHRSVSWYQQTPGQGLQFLFEYFSETQRNKGNFPGRFSGRQFSNSRSEMNVSTLELGDSALYLCASSPDYSGYGYTFGSGTRLTVV.

This rearrangement joins TRBV27 to TRBJ1-2, with 7 bases lining up with TRBD1. From germline, CDR1 is MNHEY and CDR2 SMNVEV (reference sequence). The CDR3 is made up of 17 amino acids. Unmatched junction bases numbered 11, after V lost 2 bases and J lost 2 bases. The CDR3: CASSLKQTGTRNYGYTF. The DNA for the CDR3 is TGTGCCAGCAGTTTAAAACAGACAGGGACGAGGAACTATGGCTACACCTTC.

This chain joins TRBV2 and TRBJ2-3; 11 bases fit TRBD2. Germline loops: CDR1 SNHLY, CDR2 FYNNEI. The trim removed 5 bases at V and 1 base at J, leaving 5 bases unmatched. This CDR3 is built from 16 residues. CDR3 in amino acids: CASSRLTSGGTDTQYF. For the CDR3, the DNA is TGTGCCAGCAGTCGCCTGACTAGCGGGGGCACAGATACGCAGTATTTT.

The V call is TRBV5-6, the J call TRBJ1-2; TRBD1 matches at 9 bases. There are 15 residues in the CDR3. V lost 1 base and J lost 7; bases outside the gene matches: 8. The V gene's germline CDR1 is SGHDT and CDR2 YYEEEE. CDR3 in amino acids: CASSLFRTGDRGYTF. DNA of the CDR3: TGTGCCAGCAGCTTGTTTAGGACAGGGGATCGTGGCTACACCTTC. Complete variable domain (other parts from reference TRBV5-6 and TRBJ1-2): DAGVTQSPTHLIKTRGQQVTLRCSPKSGHDTVSWYQQALGQGPQFIFQYYEEEERQRGNFPDRFSGHQFPNYSSELNVNALLLGDSALYLCASSLFRTGDRGYTFGSGTRLTVV.